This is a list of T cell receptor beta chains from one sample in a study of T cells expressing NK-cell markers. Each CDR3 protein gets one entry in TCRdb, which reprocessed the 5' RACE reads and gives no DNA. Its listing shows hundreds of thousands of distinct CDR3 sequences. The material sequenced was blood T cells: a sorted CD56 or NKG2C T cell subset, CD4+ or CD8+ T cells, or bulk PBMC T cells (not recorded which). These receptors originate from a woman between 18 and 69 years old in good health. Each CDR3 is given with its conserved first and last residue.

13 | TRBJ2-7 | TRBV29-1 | CSVEDLAGVEQYF
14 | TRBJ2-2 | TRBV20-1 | CSAFRPPNTGELFF
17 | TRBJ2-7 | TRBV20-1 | CSATIPGLAGAPYEQYF
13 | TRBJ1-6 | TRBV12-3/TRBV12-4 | CASSSGTNSPLHF
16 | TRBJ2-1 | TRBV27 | CASSPISSGSGDEQFF
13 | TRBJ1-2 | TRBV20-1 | CSASLGSTWGYTF
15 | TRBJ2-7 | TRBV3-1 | CASSRPGLAGYEQYF
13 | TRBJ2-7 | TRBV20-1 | CSGGRGHSYEQYF
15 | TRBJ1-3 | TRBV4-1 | CASSHRQGVGNTIYF
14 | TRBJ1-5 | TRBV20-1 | CSASRQTPNQPQHF
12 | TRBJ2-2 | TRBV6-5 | CASTHPTGELFF
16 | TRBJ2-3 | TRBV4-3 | CASSLMGGTGTDTQYF
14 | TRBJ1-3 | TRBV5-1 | CASSRENSGNTIYF
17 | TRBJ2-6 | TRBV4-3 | CASSHTGEGSGANVLTF
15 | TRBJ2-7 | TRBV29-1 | CSVEEMGQGMAEQYF
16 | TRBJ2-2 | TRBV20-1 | CSAYRTGGPNTGELFF
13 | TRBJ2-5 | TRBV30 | CAWSGRGGETQYF
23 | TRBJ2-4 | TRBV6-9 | CASREFSSAGIGGKNVAKNIQYF
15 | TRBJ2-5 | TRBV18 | CASSPGTVNQETQYF
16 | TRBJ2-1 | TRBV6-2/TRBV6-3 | CASSYFRGYSYNEQFF
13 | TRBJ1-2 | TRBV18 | CASSPSSTYGYTF
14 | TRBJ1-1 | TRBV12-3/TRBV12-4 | CASSLGRGNTEAFF
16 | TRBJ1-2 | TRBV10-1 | CASSESVAGTGVGYTF
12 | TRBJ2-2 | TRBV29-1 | CSVGANTGELFF